This TCR beta chain was identified in a study of beta chain features in type 1 diabetes. Study observations and caveats: Among patients with Type 1 diabetes, TCRB CDR3s were moderately but significantly shorter in every one of the four CD4+ subsets. The cDNA sequencing approach could over-represent high-TCR-expressing cells.

Cell sorting via CD45RO/CCR7/CD25/CD127/CD95/CD27 was performed to obtain CD4+ naive, central memory, regulatory and stem cell-like memory cells. Comment on this clone: Its antigen is unknown.

The investigators reverse transcribed all of the isolated RNA, so they sequenced expressed TCRB transcripts. Generated by immunoSEQ multiplex PCR, the TCRdb table keeps only in-frame clones and is missing some. The sample lists 500,000 to 800,000 clones; over 10% were seen once. The CDR3 contains 14 residues. Germline loops: CDR1 MNHNY, CDR2 SVGAGI (reference sequence). V was clipped by 6 bases and J by 0 bases, with 11 bases between them. This clonotype was obtained from a man aged 25 to 45 with type 1 diabetes. The chain couples TRBV6-6 to TRBJ1-1; no clear D gene. Sequenced: naive CD4+ T cells from blood. The CDR3 DNA reads as TGTGCCAGCAGGAGTAACGTGATGAACACTGAAGCTTTCTTT. This encodes CASRSNVMNTEAFF.